This T cell receptor beta chain was captured in a study of cytomegalovirus exposure and HLA in healthy donors. Healthy people donating bone marrow made up the donors. Amplification used 60 Vbeta primers and 13 Jbeta primers. Produced via immunoSEQ multiplex PCR; TCRdb's table is partial and in-frame only. The sample holds roughly 180,000 clones, about 81% seen once. This CDR3 is built from 14 residues. CDR1 is MNHEY and CDR2 is SMNVEV in the germline V gene (reference sequence). V lost 3 bases, J lost 11 bases, and 7 bases stayed unmatched. This clonotype originated in a middle-aged man in good health and CMV-seronegative. The chain joins TRBV27 to TRBJ2-3; TRBD2 agrees at 11 bases. Sequencing used PBMCs. The CDR3 is CASSFSGGAVMQYF. CDR3 DNA: TGTGCCAGCAGTTTTAGCGGGGGGGCTGTCATGCAGTATTTT.